The next 7 T cell receptor beta chains were all read from a single sample in a study of cytomegalovirus exposure and HLA in healthy donors. Only in-frame clones appear in the TCRdb table, and some are missing; sequencing was by immunoSEQ multiplex PCR. The table shows some 49,000 clones, with approximately 95% occurring only once. The sample was PBMCs. These receptors originate from a woman between 18 and 29 years old in good health and CMV-seropositive.

The chain couples TRBV6-1 to TRBJ2-1; 8 nucleotides agree with TRBD2. The CDR3 runs 14 residues. Unmatched junction bases numbered 8, after V lost 4 bases and J lost 9 bases. The germline gives CDR1 MNHNS, CDR2 SASEGT. Written as DNA, the CDR3 is TGTGCCAGCAGTGCATCGGGAGGGCCTCGTGAGCAGTTCTTC. Residues: CASSASGGPREQFF.

The V gene is TRBV7-2, the J gene TRBJ2-1, with 9 bases identical to TRBD2. Germline V gene data show CDR1 as SGHTA and CDR2 as FQGNSA. With 1 base clipped from V and 1 base from J, the junction kept 2 bases outside the gene matches. This CDR3 has 16 residues. CDR3 DNA sequence: TGTGCCAGCAGCTTAGGGACTAGCGCATCCTACAATGAGCAGTTCTTC. It codes for CASSLGTSASYNEQFF.

The V call is TRBV6-1, the J call TRBJ1-3; 10 bases fit TRBD1. This CDR3 comprises 15 residues. Germline-derived CDR1 and CDR2 are MNHNS and SASEGT. The V gene end was trimmed by 4 bases and the J gene end by 6 bases; junction bases not matched to a gene: 6. The CDR3 is CASSARQGATNTIYF. Here the CDR3 DNA reads TGTGCCAGCAGTGCAAGACAGGGGGCCACAAACACCATATATTTT.

This chain joins TRBV28 and TRBJ1-2, with 8 bases that match TRBD1. The junction had 1 base not matched to a gene; V was cut back by 3 bases and J by 4 bases. In germline, CDR1 is MDHEN, CDR2 SYDVKM. The CDR3 has 13 amino acids. CDR3 in amino acids: CASSFGQGYGYTF. In nucleotides, the CDR3 is TGTGCCAGCAGTTTTGGACAGGGCTATGGCTACACCTTC.

V gene TRBV5-1 combines with J gene TRBJ1-4; D is undetermined. The V end lost 0 bases, the J end lost 3 bases, and 9 bases lay between the germline ends. CDR3 size: 15 residues. CDR1 is SGHRS, CDR2 YFSETQ, per germline. The chain's CDR3 is CASSLAGGSNEKLFF. In nucleotides, the CDR3 is TGCGCCAGCAGCTTGGCTGGCGGGTCTAATGAAAAACTGTTTTTT.

CDR3 loop: CASSDSGNYNEQFF. The CDR3 nucleotides read TGTGCCAGCAGTGATAGCGGGAATTACAATGAGCAGTTCTTC. The chain links TRBV6-6 to TRBJ2-1, with 8 bases aligning to TRBD2. Germline assignment: CDR1 MNHNY and CDR2 SVGAGI (reference sequence). V shed 5 bases, J shed 4 bases, and the junction held 4 bases outside the gene matches. This CDR3 contains 14 residues.

The chain carries TRBV27 and TRBJ2-4; TRBD2 matches at 13 bases. Germline V lookup: CDR1 MNHEY, CDR2 SMNVEV (reference sequence). The CDR3 sequence is 16 residues long. J lost 4 bases, V lost 2 bases, and 2 bases had no gene match. CDR3 sequence (DNA): TGTGCCAGCAGTTTAGGGGGACTAGCGGGAAAAAACATTCAGTACTTC. This codes for CASSLGGLAGKNIQYF.